This T cell receptor (beta chain) came from a study of CD8 T cells in ankylosing spondylitis. Broader study findings: Matched ankylosing spondylitis synovial fluid reportedly contained a significantly enriched population of disease-linked clones. Peripheral blood samples showed relatively rare disease-linked clones, and these clones were CD8+. Characteristic, it appeared, of ankylosing spondylitis blood was a TCR beta motif of roughly eight highly homologous variants.

CDR3 length: 16 amino acids. The V gene end was trimmed by 4 bases and the J gene end by 2 bases; junction bases not matched to a gene: 4. Per germline, CDR1 SGHDT and CDR2 YYEEEE. With respect to this clonotype: Its target is not known.

TCRdb re-called the 5' RACE reads through MiXCR, storing one row per CDR3 protein. The sample has 350,000 to 450,000 distinct CDR3 sequences, roughly 26% seen once; the top ten hold 0.89%. The rearrangement uses TRBV5-6 and TRBJ2-1, with 12 bases that match TRBD1. The sequencing sample was made of blood, either unsorted or a sorted T cell fraction (not recorded which). This TCR was sampled from a male donor with ankylosing spondylitis. CDR3 DNA: TGTGCCAGCAGCGGCGGGACAGGGGGCGCCTACAATGAGCAGTTCTTC. This gives the protein CASSGGTGGAYNEQFF.